The 28 T cell receptor beta chains presented below share a single source sample, sequenced in a study of cytomegalovirus exposure and HLA in healthy donors. 13 Jbeta primers and 60 Vbeta primers were used for the PCR. The method was immunoSEQ multiplex PCR; TCRdb's version includes in-frame clones alone and lacks a portion of them. In the table there are 100,000 to 150,000 clones, 75% of which are singletons. What was sequenced was PBMCs. These receptors were taken from a woman aged 45-65 years in good health and CMV-seronegative.

This chain connects TRBV6-5 to TRBJ1-1; no reliable D call. The CDR3 totals 14 residues. The germline V and J ends were trimmed by 2 bases and 0 bases, with 7 bases remaining between them. The germline CDR1 and CDR2 sequences are MNHEY and SVGAGI. CDR3: CASSYPGMNTEAFF. The CDR3 nucleotides read TGTGCCAGCAGTTACCCCGGTATGAACACTGAAGCTTTCTTT.

The rearrangement links TRBV19 to TRBJ2-2; D remains unclear. The V gene lost 0 bases and the J gene lost 6 bases, with 11 bases spanning the gap. The CDR3 sequence is 15 residues long. Germline V gene lookup returns CDR1 LNHDA and CDR2 SQIVND (reference sequence). The CDR3 DNA sequence: TGTGCCAGTAGTATAGATAGGTCGGGTGCCGGGGAGCTGTTTTTT. Its protein is CASSIDRSGAGELFF.

With regard to this clone: Relative to the germline gene, one junction end is altered; a read error may explain this. This chain links TRBV5-6 with TRBJ2-4; 8 bases fit TRBD1. CDR1 and CDR2 from the germline V gene are SGHDT and YYEEEE. The CDR3 is made up of 14 amino acids. The CDR3 DNA reads as TGTGCCAGCAGCTTGGCTGACAGGGGACCGAAAGGGGACTTC. As protein: CASSLADRGPKGDF.

The chain recombines TRBV14 with TRBJ1-1; D is possibly TRBD1 (5 bases). The length of the CDR3 is 15 residues. Trimming pared 1 base from V and 4 bases from J, leaving 13 bases between. The V gene's germline CDR1 is SGHDN and CDR2 FVKESK. The CDR3 is CASSQGFWGSTEAFF. The CDR3 bases are TGTGCCAGCAGCCAAGGTTTTTGGGGCAGCACTGAAGCTTTCTTT.

This clone was seen a few times. The chain recombines TRBV11-3 with TRBJ2-1; a possible D gene is TRBD1 (5 bases). V shed 0 bases and J shed 7 bases, with 19 bases lying between them. The CDR3 is 17 amino acids. Germline CDR1 reads SGHNT; CDR2 reads YENEEA. The CDR3: CASSLDIGRVSSNEQFF. CDR3 nucleotide sequence: TGTGCCAGCAGCTTAGATATCGGCAGGGTATCGTCTAATGAGCAGTTCTTC.

In the case of this clone: The sample contains more than one DNA sequence encoding this CDR3. The J gene is TRBJ2-2, the V gene TRBV7-9, with 8 bases identical to TRBD2. Germline-derived CDR1 and CDR2 are SEHNR and FQNEAQ (reference sequence). V gave up 1 base and J gave up 0 bases; unmatched junction bases: 4. The CDR3 is made up of 17 amino acids. CDR3 loop: CASSLGLAGANTGELFF. CDR3 bases: TGTGCCAGCAGCTTAGGCCTAGCGGGCGCGAACACCGGGGAGCTGTTTTTT.

The chain couples TRBV4-2 to TRBJ2-3; tentatively, D is TRBD2 (6 bases). CDR1 and CDR2 (germline): LGHNA, YNFKEQ. V was trimmed by 0 bases and J by 5 bases, leaving 6 bases between them. The CDR3 consists of 13 residues. The CDR3 protein is CASSQEGGDTQYF. The CDR3 DNA reads TGTGCCAGCAGCCAAGAGGGAGGAGATACGCAGTATTTT.

The CDR3 coding sequence is TGTGCCACCAGCAGAGATGTAGCGGCAGATACGCAGTATTTT. Translated, it gives CATSRDVAADTQYF. The chain is built from TRBV15 and TRBJ2-3, with a weak D call TRBD2 (6 bases). The CDR3 is 14 residues long. Trimming removed 0 bases from V and 4 bases from J, with 8 bases in between. The germline V gene encodes CDR1 LNHNV and CDR2 YYDKDF (reference sequence).

This clone appeared a single time. This chain uses TRBV2 with TRBJ2-1; TRBD2 matches at 7 bases. The CDR3 is 12 residues long. Trimming cost V 8 bases and J 8 bases; bases outside gene matches: 6. Germline V gene data show CDR1 as SNHLY and CDR2 as FYNNEI. DNA for the CDR3: TGTGCCAGCGGACTAGTAGTCTATGAGCAGTTCTTC. Protein product: CASGLVVYEQFF.

The chain is built from TRBV7-3 and TRBJ2-2, with D possibly matching TRBD2 (6 bases). CDR3 length equals 16 residues. V lost 1 base to trimming and J lost 0 bases, with 9 bases between them. Germline values: CDR1 SGHTA, CDR2 FQGTGA. CDR3 in amino acids: CASSLRGGANTGELFF. CDR3 DNA: TGTGCCAGCAGCTTAAGGGGCGGGGCGAACACCGGGGAGCTGTTTTTT.

This clone is categorized as medium-sized. The J gene is TRBJ2-7, the V gene TRBV6-5, with a weak D call TRBD1 (5 bases). Between the trimmed V and J ends, which lost 6 bases and 4 bases, there was a span of 16 bases. The CDR3 has 14 amino acids. Germline loops: CDR1 MNHEY, CDR2 SVGAGI. CDR3 region: CASRRLQGSYEQYF. In nucleotides, the CDR3 is TGTGCCAGCAGGCGACTTCAGGGATCGTACGAGCAGTACTTC.

The rearrangement uses TRBV19 and TRBJ1-5; 10 nucleotides agree with TRBD1. V gave up 4 bases and J gave up 7 bases; unmatched junction bases: 7. Germline V gene sequence: CDR1 LNHDA, CDR2 SQIVND (reference sequence). The length of the CDR3 is 15 residues. DNA of the CDR3: TGTGCCAGTAGTACCGGGACAGGGGAATGGCAGCCCCAGCATTTT. Protein product: CASSTGTGEWQPQHF.

The rearrangement links TRBV27 to TRBJ2-7; possible D gene TRBD1, 6 bases. Germline lookup yields CDR1 MNHEY and CDR2 SMNVEV (reference sequence). This CDR3 has 11 amino acids. Trimming cost V 6 bases and J 6 bases, with 9 bases left between them. Written as DNA, the CDR3 is TGTGCCAGCAGCACAGGGCTCGAGCAGTACTTC. This gives the protein CASSTGLEQYF.

The chain has TRBV28 and TRBJ2-7; 11 bases map to TRBD1. CDR1 is MDHEN and CDR2 is SYDVKM in the germline V gene. Trimming took 3 bases from V and 3 from J; bases not matched to a gene: 10. The CDR3 contains 17 residues. Here the CDR3 reads CASSFTWGQGDFYEQYF. The CDR3, as DNA: TGTGCCAGCAGTTTCACATGGGGACAGGGGGACTTCTACGAGCAGTACTTC.

The rearrangement joins TRBV5-6 to TRBJ2-3; D is possibly TRBD2 (6 bases). This CDR3 has 15 amino acids. The germline V gene has CDR1 SGHDT and CDR2 YYEEEE. V lost 3 bases and J lost 6, with 17 bases in between. DNA of the CDR3: TGTGCCAGCAGCTCGTCTCGGAGGGGCAGCGATACGCAGTATTTT. The encoded protein is CASSSSRRGSDTQYF.

The chain joins TRBV27 to TRBJ1-3; the D gene is possibly TRBD1 (5 bases). The CDR3 extends over 14 amino acids. Germline lookup yields CDR1 MNHEY and CDR2 SMNVEV (reference sequence). Deletions cut 3 bases from V and 0 bases from J, with 6 bases between. The CDR3 loop reads CASSFGASGNTIYF. The CDR3 nucleotides read TGTGCCAGCAGTTTTGGGGCCTCTGGAAACACCATATATTTT.

The chain has TRBV9 and TRBJ2-1; D uncertain. The germline V gene encodes CDR1 SGDLS and CDR2 YYNGEE. The length of the CDR3 is 13 residues. V shed 3 bases and J shed 4 bases, with 8 bases lying between them. For the CDR3, the DNA is TGTGCCAGCAGCGGCTCGACATACAATGAGCAGTTCTTC. It encodes CASSGSTYNEQFF.

V gene TRBV27 combines with J gene TRBJ1-5; TRBD1 agrees at 7 bases. The CDR3 contains 17 residues. V lost 5 bases to trimming and J lost 5 bases; unmatched junction nucleotides: 15. Germline lookup yields CDR1 MNHEY and CDR2 SMNVEV (reference sequence). CDR3 bases: TGTGCCAGCAGTCTAGCGTTCCCGACAGGGAACCATCAGCCCCAGCATTTT. Its translation: CASSLAFPTGNHQPQHF.

The chain combines TRBV19 with TRBJ2-7; D perhaps matches TRBD1 (8 bases). Trimming removed 4 bases from V and 1 base from J, with 14 bases in between. The germline V gene encodes CDR1 LNHDA and CDR2 SQIVND (reference sequence). The CDR3 runs to 15 residues. CDR3 in DNA: TGTGCCAGTAGTAAGGACAGGGAGGGTTCCTACGAGCAGTACTTC. Protein sequence: CASSKDREGSYEQYF. The whole variable domain, filled in from reference TRBV19 and TRBJ2-7, reads DGGITQSPKYLFRKEGQNVTLSCEQNLNHDAMYWYRQDPGQGLRLIYYSQIVNDFQKGDIAEGYSVSREKKESFPLTVTSAQKNPTAFYLCASSKDREGSYEQYFGPGTRLTVT.

This rearrangement joins TRBV28 to TRBJ2-1; 10 bases match TRBD2. V lost 6 bases, J lost 4 bases, and 6 bases stayed unmatched. The CDR3 extends over 15 amino acids. Germline values: CDR1 MDHEN, CDR2 SYDVKM. CDR3 amino acids: CASRSGTSVYNEQFF. The CDR3 coding sequence is TGTGCCAGCAGATCCGGGACTAGCGTTTACAATGAGCAGTTCTTC.

The chain carries TRBV6-1 and TRBJ2-5, with 15 bases that match TRBD2. This CDR3 is built from 16 residues. Germline CDR1 is MNHNS and CDR2 is SASEGT. Trimming at V came to 3 bases and at J to 5 bases, leaving 4 bases not matched to a gene. The DNA for the CDR3 is TGTGCCAGCAGTGACACCGGACTAGCGGGAGGGGAGACCCAGTACTTC. This encodes CASSDTGLAGGETQYF.

The chain employs TRBV4-2 and TRBJ2-7; the D gene is possibly TRBD2 (5 bases). The CDR3 sequence is 17 residues long. Germline CDR1 reads LGHNA; CDR2 reads YNFKEQ. V was trimmed by 0 bases and J by 2 bases, leaving 17 bases between them. The CDR3 region has the DNA TGTGCCAGCAGCCAAGAGGCTCCCGGGATCCCTCCCTACGAGCAGTACTTC. Protein: CASSQEAPGIPPYEQYF.

The chain joins TRBV5-5 to TRBJ2-4; D gene ambiguous. Trimming cost V 1 base and J 0 bases, with 5 bases left between them. Germline CDR1 and CDR2: SGHKS and YYEKEE (reference sequence). This CDR3 is 14 amino acids long. The DNA of the CDR3 is TGTGCCAGCAGCTTGCCCCTAGCCAAAAACATTCAGTACTTC. It yields the protein CASSLPLAKNIQYF.

V and J are TRBV10-3 and TRBJ2-7, with a tentative D call TRBD2 (6 bases). Germline CDR1 is ENHRY and CDR2 is SYGVKD. The CDR3 sequence is 16 residues long. Between the trimmed V and J ends, which lost 3 bases and 2 bases, there was a span of 17 bases. The CDR3 loop reads CAISDRPGEKTYEQYF. The CDR3 bases are TGTGCCATCAGTGATCGACCGGGGGAGAAAACCTACGAGCAGTACTTC.

This chain links TRBV6-5 with TRBJ2-5; 10 bases fit TRBD1. The ends lost 6 bases at V and 5 bases at J; junction bases unmatched: 6. The CDR3 runs 14 residues. Germline V gene sequence: CDR1 MNHEY, CDR2 SVGAGI. Here the CDR3 DNA reads TGTGCCAGCAGGACAGGGGGCATCGTCGAGACCCAGTACTTC. Encoded protein: CASRTGGIVETQYF.

The sample holds a few counts of this clone. This chain connects TRBV6-5 to TRBJ2-4, with a possible D match to TRBD2 (5 bases). CDR1 and CDR2 (germline): MNHEY, SVGAGI. CDR3 length: 13 amino acids. Trimming took off 8 bases at V and 3 bases at J, with 11 bases between the two ends. This CDR3 is CASGERSKNIQYF. The CDR3, as DNA: TGTGCCAGCGGGGAGCGGAGCAAAAACATTCAGTACTTC.

The chain is built from TRBV2 and TRBJ1-1; D is unclear. Germline V gene sequence: CDR1 SNHLY, CDR2 FYNNEI. The CDR3 extends over 13 amino acids. Trimming pared 10 bases from V and 3 bases from J, leaving 15 bases between. DNA for the CDR3: TGTGCCAACCACCGGAGGAGGGACACTGAAGCTTTCTTT. Amino acid sequence: CANHRRRDTEAFF.

V is TRBV14 and J is TRBJ2-3, with D perhaps TRBD1 (6 bases). Trimming pared 5 bases from V and 1 base from J, leaving 13 bases between. This CDR3 has 15 residues. Germline CDR1 is SGHDN and CDR2 is FVKESK. The CDR3 reads CASSSQGRGTDTQYF. Written as DNA, the CDR3 is TGTGCCAGCAGCTCACAGGGAAGGGGCACAGATACGCAGTATTTT.